This is a list of T cell receptor beta chains from one sample in a study of shared clonotypes between healthy human individuals. Profiling relied on immunoSEQ multiplex PCR, and the TCRdb table lists in-frame clones only, not all of them. The table has approximately 740,000 clones, over 65% seen once. The specimen was memory CD4+ T cells sorted from blood. The receptors originated from a woman younger than 45 in good health. Both conserved end residues are part of each CDR3. A D gene is named only where the DNA matches it firmly. Clone size is stated in some rows and not others, as once, few, many or a class when expanded.

TRBD1	NA	TRBV27	TRBJ2-5	CASSHNRGQETQYF	TGTGCCAGCAGTCATAACAGGGGCCAAGAGACCCAGTACTTC
NA	NA	TRBV6-5	TRBJ1-5	CATKRRGRNQPQHF	TGTGCCACCAAACGGCGGGGGCGGAATCAGCCCCAGCATTTT
NA	NA	TRBV2	TRBJ2-2	CASSDQVHTGELFF	TGTGCCAGCAGTGACCAGGTCCACACCGGGGAGCTGTTTTTT
NA	NA	TRBV28	TRBJ1-2	CASIPGGTPYGYTF	TGTGCCAGCATCCCGGGGGGGACTCCTTATGGCTACACCTTC
NA	NA	TRBV6-1	TRBJ2-7	CASSEAGRERHEQYF	TGTGCCAGCAGTGAAGCGGGAAGGGAGAGGCACGAGCAGTACTTC
NA	NA	TRBV19	TRBJ1-1	CASSPRQRDTEAFF	TGTGCCAGTAGTCCGAGACAGAGGGACACTGAAGCTTTCTTT
NA	NA	TRBV19	TRBJ1-3	CASNPPGGGNTIYF	TGTGCCAGTAACCCCCCGGGAGGTGGAAACACCATATATTTT
TRBD1	NA	TRBV7-2	TRBJ2-1	CASSPWTGMRNEQFF	TGTGCCAGCAGCCCCTGGACAGGGATGAGGAATGAGCAGTTCTTC
TRBD1	NA	TRBV11-1	TRBJ1-4	CASSRQGQINEKLFF	TGTGCCAGCAGCCGACAGGGACAGATTAATGAAAAACTGTTTTTT
NA	NA	TRBV19	TRBJ2-1	CASSPRAVDTYNEQFF	TGTGCCAGTAGTCCGAGAGCGGTTGACACCTACAATGAGCAGTTCTTC
TRBD1	NA	TRBV28	TRBJ2-1	CASSPGPGQPYNEQFF	TGTGCCAGCAGTCCCGGCCCGGGACAGCCTTACAATGAGCAGTTCTTC
NA	few	TRBV7-9	TRBJ2-2	CASSPSPGTAGAGELFF	TGTGCCAGCAGCCCCTCCCCAGGGACAGCGGGGGCCGGGGAGCTGTTTTTT
NA	NA	TRBV4-1	TRBJ1-3	CASSLSESVSGNTIYF	TGCGCCAGCAGCCTATCCGAGTCGGTCTCTGGAAACACCATATATTTT
NA	NA	TRBV11-2	TRBJ2-3	CASSPRGPSTDTQYF	TGTGCCAGCAGCCCCCGGGGACCGAGCACAGATACGCAGTATTTT
NA	once	TRBV6-1	TRBJ2-7	CASSSQGYEQYF	TGTGCCAGCAGTTCACAGGGTTACGAGCAGTACTTC
NA	NA	TRBV7-9	TRBJ1-1	CASSDSGVPRNTEAFF	TGTGCCAGCAGCGATTCAGGGGTCCCAAGGAACACTGAAGCTTTCTTT
TRBD1	NA	TRBV27	TRBJ2-1	CASSFLPGQGLYNEQFF	TGTGCCAGCAGTTTCCTCCCAGGACAGGGACTTTACAATGAGCAGTTCTTC
TRBD2	NA	TRBV10-3	TRBJ2-7	CAISESGGGGDYEQYF	TGTGCCATCAGTGAGTCCGGCGGTGGGGGGGACTACGAGCAGTACTTC
TRBD1	NA	TRBV7-2	TRBJ1-4	CASSLVRGTGSNEKLFF	TGTGCCAGCAGCTTAGTCAGGGGGACAGGGAGCAATGAAAAACTGTTTTTT
NA	NA	TRBV6-5	TRBJ2-7	CASSYSRTAPGSLQYF	TGTGCCAGCAGTTATTCGAGGACAGCCCCTGGGTCGTTACAGTACTTC
TRBD1	NA	TRBV19	TRBJ1-1	CASSGTRGIWGTEAFF	TGTGCCAGTAGCGGGACCAGGGGGATTTGGGGCACTGAAGCTTTCTTT
NA	NA	TRBV5-4	TRBJ2-7	CASSAKDGSYEQYF	TGTGCCAGCAGCGCCAAAGACGGGTCCTACGAGCAGTACTTC
TRBD1	NA	TRBV29-1	TRBJ1-2	CSVRTGHYGYTF	TGCAGCGTACGGACAGGGCACTATGGCTACACCTTC
NA	NA	TRBV9	TRBJ2-3	CASSVAFQTHTDTQYF	TGTGCCAGCAGCGTAGCGTTCCAGACCCACACAGATACGCAGTATTTT
NA	NA	TRBV7-8	TRBJ1-5	CASSSRTGGSNQPQHF	TGTGCCAGCAGCTCGAGGACCGGTGGGAGCAATCAGCCCCAGCATTTT
NA	few	TRBV28	TRBJ2-7	CASRSTSTYEQYF	TGTGCCAGCCGTTCGACTAGTACCTACGAGCAGTACTTC
TRBD1	NA	TRBV28	TRBJ1-5	CASSLIGVVRDRSNQPQHF	TGTGCCAGCAGTTTAATTGGGGTAGTGAGGGACAGGAGCAATCAGCCCCAGCATTTT